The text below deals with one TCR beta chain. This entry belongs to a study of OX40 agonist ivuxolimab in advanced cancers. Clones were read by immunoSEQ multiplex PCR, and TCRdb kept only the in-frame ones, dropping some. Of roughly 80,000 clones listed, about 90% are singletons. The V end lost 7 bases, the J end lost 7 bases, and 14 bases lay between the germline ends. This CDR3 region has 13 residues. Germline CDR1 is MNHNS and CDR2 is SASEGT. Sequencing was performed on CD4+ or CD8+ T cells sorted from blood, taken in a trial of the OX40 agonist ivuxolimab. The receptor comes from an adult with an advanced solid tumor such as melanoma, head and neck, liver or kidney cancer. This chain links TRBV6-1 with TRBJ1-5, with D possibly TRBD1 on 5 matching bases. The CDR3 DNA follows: TGTGCCAGCAACGAACGAGGGACCCAGCCCCAGCATTTT. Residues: CASNERGTQPQHF.